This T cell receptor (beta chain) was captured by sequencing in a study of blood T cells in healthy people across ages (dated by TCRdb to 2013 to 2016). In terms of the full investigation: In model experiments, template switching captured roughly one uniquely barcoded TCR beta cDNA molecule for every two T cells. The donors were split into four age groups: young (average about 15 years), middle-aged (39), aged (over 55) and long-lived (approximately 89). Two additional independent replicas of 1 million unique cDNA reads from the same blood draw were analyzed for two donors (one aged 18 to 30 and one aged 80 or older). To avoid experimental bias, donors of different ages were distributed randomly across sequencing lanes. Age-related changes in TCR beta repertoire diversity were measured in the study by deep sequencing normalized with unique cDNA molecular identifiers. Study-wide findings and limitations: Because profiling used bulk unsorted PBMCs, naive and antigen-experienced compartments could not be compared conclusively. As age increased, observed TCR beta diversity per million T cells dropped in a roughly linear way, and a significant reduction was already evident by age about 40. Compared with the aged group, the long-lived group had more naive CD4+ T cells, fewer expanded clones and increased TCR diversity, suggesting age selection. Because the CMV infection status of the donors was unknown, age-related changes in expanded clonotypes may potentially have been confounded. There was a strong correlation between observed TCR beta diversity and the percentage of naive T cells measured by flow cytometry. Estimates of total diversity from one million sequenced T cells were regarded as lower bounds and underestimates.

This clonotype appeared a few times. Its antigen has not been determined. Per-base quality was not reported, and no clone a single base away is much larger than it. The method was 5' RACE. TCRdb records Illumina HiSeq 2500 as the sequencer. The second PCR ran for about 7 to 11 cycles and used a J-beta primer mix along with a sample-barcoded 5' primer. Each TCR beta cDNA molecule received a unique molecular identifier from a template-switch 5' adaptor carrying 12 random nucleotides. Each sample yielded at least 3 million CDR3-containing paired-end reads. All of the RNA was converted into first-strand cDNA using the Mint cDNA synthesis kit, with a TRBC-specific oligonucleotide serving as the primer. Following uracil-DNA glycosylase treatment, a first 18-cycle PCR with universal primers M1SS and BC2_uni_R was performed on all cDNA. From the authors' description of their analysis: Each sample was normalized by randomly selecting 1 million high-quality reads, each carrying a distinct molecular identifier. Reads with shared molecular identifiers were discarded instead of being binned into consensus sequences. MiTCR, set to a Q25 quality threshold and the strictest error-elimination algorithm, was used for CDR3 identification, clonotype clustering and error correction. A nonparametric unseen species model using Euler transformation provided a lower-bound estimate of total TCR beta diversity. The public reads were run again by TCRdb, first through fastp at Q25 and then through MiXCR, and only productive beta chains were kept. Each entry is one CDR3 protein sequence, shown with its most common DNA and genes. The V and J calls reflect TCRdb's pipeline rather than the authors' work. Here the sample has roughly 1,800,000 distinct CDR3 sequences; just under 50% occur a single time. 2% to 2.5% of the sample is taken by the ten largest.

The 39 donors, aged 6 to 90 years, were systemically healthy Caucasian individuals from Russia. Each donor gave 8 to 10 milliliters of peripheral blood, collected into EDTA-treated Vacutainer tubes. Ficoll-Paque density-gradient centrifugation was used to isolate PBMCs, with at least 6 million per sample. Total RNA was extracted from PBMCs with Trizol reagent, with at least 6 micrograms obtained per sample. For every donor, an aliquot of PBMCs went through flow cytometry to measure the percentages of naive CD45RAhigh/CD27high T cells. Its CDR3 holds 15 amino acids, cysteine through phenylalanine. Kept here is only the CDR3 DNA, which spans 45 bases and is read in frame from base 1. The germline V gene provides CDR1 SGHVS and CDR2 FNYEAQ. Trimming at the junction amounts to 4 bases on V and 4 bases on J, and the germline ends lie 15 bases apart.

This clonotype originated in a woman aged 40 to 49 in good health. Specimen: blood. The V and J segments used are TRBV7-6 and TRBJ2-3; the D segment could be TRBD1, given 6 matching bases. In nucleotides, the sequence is TGTGCCAGCAGCTCCGCAGGGGTTCTGGCAGATACGCAGTATTTT. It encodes CASSSAGVLADTQYF.